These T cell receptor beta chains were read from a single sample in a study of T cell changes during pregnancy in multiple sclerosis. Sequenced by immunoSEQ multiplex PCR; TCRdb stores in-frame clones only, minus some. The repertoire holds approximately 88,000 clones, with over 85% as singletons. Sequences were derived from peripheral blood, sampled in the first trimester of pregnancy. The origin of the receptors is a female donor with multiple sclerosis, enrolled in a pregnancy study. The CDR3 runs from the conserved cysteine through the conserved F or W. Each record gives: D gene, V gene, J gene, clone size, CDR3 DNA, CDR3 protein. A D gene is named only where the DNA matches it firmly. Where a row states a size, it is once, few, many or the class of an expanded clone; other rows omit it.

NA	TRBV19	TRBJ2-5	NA	TGTGCCAGTAGTATAGATGCGGAAGAGACCCAGTACTTC	CASSIDAEETQYF
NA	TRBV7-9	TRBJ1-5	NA	TGTGCCAGCAGCTTAGCTCAGGGGTTGGGGGCCAATCAGCCCCAGCATTTT	CASSLAQGLGANQPQHF
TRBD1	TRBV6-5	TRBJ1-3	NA	TGTGCCAGCAGTTACCAGGGGACAGAAGGAAACACCATATATTTT	CASSYQGTEGNTIYF
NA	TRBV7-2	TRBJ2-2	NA	TGTGCCAGCAGCTTTGCGGGGCTAGGTACCGGGGAGCTGTTTTTT	CASSFAGLGTGELFF
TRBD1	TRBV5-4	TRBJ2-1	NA	TGTGCCAGCAGCCTGACAGGGACAGGGGGTATCAATGAGCAGTTCTTC	CASSLTGTGGINEQFF
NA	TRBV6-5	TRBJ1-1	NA	TGTGCCAGCAGTTACGAGAGTCCTCCGAACACTGAAGCTTTCTTT	CASSYESPPNTEAFF
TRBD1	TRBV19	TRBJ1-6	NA	TGTGCCAGTAGGGGGACAGGGGGCAGGAATTCACCCCTCCACTTT	CASRGTGGRNSPLHF
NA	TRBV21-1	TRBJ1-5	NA	TGTGCCAGCAGGAAAAGACACCTTAGCAATCAGCCCCAGCATTTT	CASRKRHLSNQPQHF
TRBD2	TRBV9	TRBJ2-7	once	TGTGCCAGCAGCCTCTCGATGGGACTAGCGGGGGTCGAGCAGTACTTC	CASSLSMGLAGVEQYF
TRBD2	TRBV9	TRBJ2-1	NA	TGTGCCAGCTATCCGGGACTAGCTTCCTACAATGAGCAGTTCTTC	CASYPGLASYNEQFF
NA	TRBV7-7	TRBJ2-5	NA	TGTGCTAGCAGCTTAGCCGGCCCGGGAGAGACCCAGTACTTC	CASSLAGPGETQYF
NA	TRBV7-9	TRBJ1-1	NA	TGTGCCAGCAGCTTTTTCAAGCTTGGGCTTACGAACACTGAAGCTTTCTTT	CASSFFKLGLTNTEAFF
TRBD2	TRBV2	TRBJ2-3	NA	TGTGCCAGCAGTGAATTGGGGACTAGCGAGTATTTT	CASSELGTSEYF
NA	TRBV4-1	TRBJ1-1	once	TGCGCCAGCAGCCAATTCCACCCTCCAGACACTGAAGCTTTCTTT	CASSQFHPPDTEAFF
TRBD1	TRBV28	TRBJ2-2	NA	TGTGCCAGCAGTTTACTAGGACAGGGGGGTACCGGGGAGCTGTTTTTT	CASSLLGQGGTGELFF
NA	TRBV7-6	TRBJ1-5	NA	TGTGCCAGCAGTTTCGAACGAGATCAGCCCCAGCATTTT	CASSFERDQPQHF
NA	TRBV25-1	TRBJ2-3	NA	TGTGCCAGCAGTGAAACAGCCTCCACAGATACGCAGTATTTT	CASSETASTDTQYF
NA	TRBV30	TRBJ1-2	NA	TGTGCCTGGAGGGGCTCCGGCTATGGCTACACCTTC	CAWRGSGYGYTF
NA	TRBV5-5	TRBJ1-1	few	TGTGCCAGCAGCCCATATTACGGTGACACTGAAGCTTTCTTT	CASSPYYGDTEAFF
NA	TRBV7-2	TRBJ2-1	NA	TGTGCCAGCAGCTTAGAGCAGGGGGAGCAGTTCTTC	CASSLEQGEQFF
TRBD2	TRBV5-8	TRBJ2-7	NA	TGTGCCAGCTCCACTAGCGGACTAACCTACGAGCAGTACTTC	CASSTSGLTYEQYF
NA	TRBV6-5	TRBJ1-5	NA	TGTGCCAGCAGTTGGAGCAGCCAACAGCCCCAGCATTTT	CASSWSSQQPQHF
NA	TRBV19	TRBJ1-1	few	TGTGCCAGTAGTATCCCAAGCCCCAGGGGTGACACTGAAGCTTTCTTT	CASSIPSPRGDTEAFF
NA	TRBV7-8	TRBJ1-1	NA	TGTGCCAGCAGCCATAACTATTGGGGTTCAATTCGGGGGTACACTGAAGCTTTCTTT	CASSHNYWGSIRGYTEAFF
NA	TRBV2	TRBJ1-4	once	TGTGCCAGCATTGGGGGGGGGAGGCGTGAAAAACTGTTTTTT	CASIGGGRREKLFF
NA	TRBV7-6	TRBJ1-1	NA	TGTGCCAGCAGGAGACAGGAGGAGAGCACTGAAGCTTTCTTT	CASRRQEESTEAFF
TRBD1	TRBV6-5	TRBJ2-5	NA	TGTGCCGTCGGAAGACAGGGAGAAGAGACCCAGTACTTC	CAVGRQGEETQYF
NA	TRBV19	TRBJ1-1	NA	TGTGCCAGTATGAGGACTGAGAACACTGAAGCTTTCTTT	CASMRTENTEAFF
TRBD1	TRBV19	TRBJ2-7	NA	TGTGCCAGTAGTATAGTAGGTTGGGACAGGGGCGGAAACCCTTCCTACGAGCAGTACTTC	CASSIVGWDRGGNPSYEQYF
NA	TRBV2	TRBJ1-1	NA	TGTGCCAGCAGGGGGCTGCGGATGAACACTGAAGCTTTCTTT	CASRGLRMNTEAFF
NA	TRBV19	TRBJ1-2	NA	TGTGCCAGTAGTATGTTGGGCTGGGATGGCTACACCTTC	CASSMLGWDGYTF
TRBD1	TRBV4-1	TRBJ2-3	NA	TGCGCCAGCAGCTCCCACAGGGGGACTAGCACAGATACGCAGTATTTT	CASSSHRGTSTDTQYF
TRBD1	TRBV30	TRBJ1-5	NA	TGTGCCTGGAGTGTACCAGCAAGGAGTAGACAGGGAGCGTTAGGCAATCAGCCCCAGCATTTT	CAWSVPARSRQGALGNQPQHF
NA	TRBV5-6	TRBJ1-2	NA	TGTGCCAGCAGCTTGAAAGGCGGTGAGGGGGTCTATGGCTACACCTTC	CASSLKGGEGVYGYTF
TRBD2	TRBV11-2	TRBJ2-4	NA	TGTGCCAGCAGCTTAGGGTTGACTAGCGGGGGGGCCGGGAACATTCAGTACTTC	CASSLGLTSGGAGNIQYF
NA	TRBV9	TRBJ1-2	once	TGTGCCAGCAGCCGCAGGGTGACCTATGGCTACACCTTC	CASSRRVTYGYTF
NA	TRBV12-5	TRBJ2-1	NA	TGTGCTAGTGGTTTGGTCACCGGGGGTGCTGCCTACAATGAGCAGTTCTTC	CASGLVTGGAAYNEQFF
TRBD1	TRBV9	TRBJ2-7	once	TGTGCCAGCAGCGCCGGGGACAGGGCCTACGAGCAGTACTTC	CASSAGDRAYEQYF
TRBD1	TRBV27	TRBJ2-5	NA	TGTGCCAGCAGTTTCGTCAGGGGGCATCGCGAGACCCAGTACTTC	CASSFVRGHRETQYF
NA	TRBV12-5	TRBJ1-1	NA	TGTGCTAGTGGCTGGGAAGACAGGCCGGCTTTCTTT	CASGWEDRPAFF